These T cell receptor beta chains were read from a single sample in a study of blood T cells in healthy people across ages. Each CDR3 protein gets one entry after TCRdb re-called the 5' RACE reads with MiXCR. The sample consists of hundreds of thousands of distinct CDR3 sequences, around 38% of them appearing once. Sequencing used blood. These receptors came from an older man in good health. CDR3s include the opening cysteine and the closing phenylalanine or tryptophan. The D gene is left open where the match is weak. Some rows mark clone size as missing; the rest say once, few, many or name a class of expanded clone.

TRBJ2-7 TRBV20-1 TRBD1 few TGCAGTGCGGCACCCACAGGGGGCGGTTTTTCCCACGAGCAGTACTTC CSAAPTGGGFSHEQYF
TRBJ2-5 TRBV7-2 NA few TGTGCCAGCAGCTCCGCCGGAAGGGGAGAGACCCAGTACTTC CASSSAGRGETQYF
TRBJ1-6 TRBV25-1 TRBD1 NA TGTGCCAGCAGTGAATTGGGGACAGGCCATAATTCACCCCTCCACTTT CASSELGTGHNSPLHF
TRBJ2-7 TRBV11-3 TRBD1 NA TGTGCCAGCAGCTCACAGGGGTCTAATTACGAGCAGTACTTC CASSSQGSNYEQYF
TRBJ2-1 TRBV7-9 NA few TGTGCCAGCAGCCCAAACGGACTTATCTACAATGAGCAGTTCTTC CASSPNGLIYNEQFF
TRBJ2-1 TRBV29-1 TRBD1 many TGCAGCGGCAGGACAGGGGGTTACAATGAGCAGTTCTTC CSGRTGGYNEQFF
TRBJ1-1 TRBV29-1 NA NA TGCAGCGTTAGGCAGGAGGCCAGGAACACTGAAGCTTTCTTT CSVRQEARNTEAFF
TRBJ2-5 TRBV27 NA many TGTGCCAGCAGCCGCCCCCCTCTCGAGACCCAGTACTTC CASSRPPLETQYF
TRBJ1-5 TRBV12-3/TRBV12-4 TRBD1 once TGTGCCAGCAGTTTTAGGCAGGGGGCAAGTCAGCCCCAGCATTTT CASSFRQGASQPQHF
TRBJ2-7 TRBV7-2 TRBD1 NA TGTGCCAGCAGTCAATTCGGACAGGGAGCCTACAATGAGCAGTACTTC CASSQFGQGAYNEQYF
TRBJ1-6 TRBV20-1 TRBD1 many TGCAGTGCTAGACTATCGCCGGGACAGGGGGTTAATTCACCCCTCCACTTT CSARLSPGQGVNSPLHF
TRBJ1-6 TRBV20-1 NA NA TGCAGTGCTAGATACGGGGCAGAGGGACTCGATTCACCCCTCCACTTT CSARYGAEGLDSPLHF
TRBJ2-3 TRBV29-1 TRBD2 NA TGCAGCGGCCATCCTGGGAGGGGAAGCACAGATACGCAGTATTTT CSGHPGRGSTDTQYF
TRBJ2-1 TRBV10-3 NA NA TGTGCCATCAGTGAGAGGGGGGGAACCTACAATGAGCAGTTCTTC CAISERGGTYNEQFF
TRBJ2-3 TRBV7-9 TRBD1 few TGTGCCAGCAGCCGTACAGGGGGCGGCACAGATACGCAGTATTTT CASSRTGGGTDTQYF
TRBJ1-2 TRBV4-3 NA NA TGCGTCAGCAGCCAAGGGGTTTTCGGCGGCGGCTACACCTTC CVSSQGVFGGGYTF
TRBJ2-1 TRBV5-1 TRBD1 many TGCGCCAGCAGCGAGACAGGGGCCCCGTACAATGAGCAGTTCTTC CASSETGAPYNEQFF
TRBJ2-1 TRBV6-2/TRBV6-3 NA few TGTGCCAGCAGTTACTCGACCCCAGAGTACAATGAGCAGTTCTTC CASSYSTPEYNEQFF
TRBJ2-2 TRBV15 NA NA TGTGCCACCAGCAAAGGGCCAGGGGCGAACACCGGGGAGCTGTTTTTT CATSKGPGANTGELFF
TRBJ2-6 TRBV20-1 NA few TGCAGTGCTAGAGTTACTGCCCAGGGGGCCAACGTCCTGACTTTC CSARVTAQGANVLTF
TRBJ2-2 TRBV6-2/TRBV6-3 NA NA TGTGCCAGCAGCCAGATCGGGCCCGGGAACACCGGGGAGCTGTTTTTT CASSQIGPGNTGELFF
TRBJ2-7 TRBV12-3/TRBV12-4 TRBD1 many TGTGCCAGCAGTTTAAGTCGGCCGGGACAGAAGTCCTACGAGCAGTACTTC CASSLSRPGQKSYEQYF
TRBJ1-3 TRBV29-1 NA NA TGCAGCTTCCGGTTTGGAAACACCATATATTTT CSFRFGNTIYF
TRBJ2-2 TRBV7-8 NA NA TGTGCCAGCTCCGTGCTAGGGGGCACCGGGGAGCTGTTTTTT CASSVLGGTGELFF
TRBJ2-5 TRBV20-1 NA NA TGCGGTGCTAGGAGCTACCAGGCGGGGACCCAGTACTTC CGARSYQAGTQYF
TRBJ2-7 TRBV20-1 NA NA TGCAGTGCCGCCCCCCCGCGTCAGAGCTCCTACGAGCAGTACTTC CSAAPPRQSSYEQYF
TRBJ2-1 TRBV5-6 TRBD2 few TGTGCCAGCAGCTTCGGACTAGCGGGAACTCGGGAGCAGTTCTTC CASSFGLAGTREQFF
TRBJ2-4 TRBV28 NA many TGTGCCAGCAATAGGGGTTTAAACATTCAGTACTTC CASNRGLNIQYF
TRBJ2-5 TRBV7-2 TRBD1 NA TGTGCCAGCAGCGTCAACAGGGGCCTCGCGGAGACCCAGTACTTC CASSVNRGLAETQYF
TRBJ2-7 TRBV7-9 TRBD2 NA TGTGCCAGCAGCTTAGGGGGACTAGCGAGTACCTACGAGCAGTACTTC CASSLGGLASTYEQYF
TRBJ2-5 TRBV6-2/TRBV6-3 NA NA TGTGCCAGCACCTATTTAGAGACCCAGTACTTC CASTYLETQYF